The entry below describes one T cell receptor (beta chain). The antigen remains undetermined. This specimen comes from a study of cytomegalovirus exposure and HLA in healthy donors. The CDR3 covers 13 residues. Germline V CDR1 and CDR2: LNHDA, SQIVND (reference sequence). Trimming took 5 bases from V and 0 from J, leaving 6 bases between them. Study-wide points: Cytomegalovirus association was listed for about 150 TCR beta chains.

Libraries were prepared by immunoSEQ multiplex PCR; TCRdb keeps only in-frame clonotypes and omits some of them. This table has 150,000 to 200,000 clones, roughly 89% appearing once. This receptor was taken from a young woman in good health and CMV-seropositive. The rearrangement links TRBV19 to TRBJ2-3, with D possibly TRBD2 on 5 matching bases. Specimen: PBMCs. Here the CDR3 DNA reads TGTGCCAGTAGTCCGGGGAGCACAGATACGCAGTATTTT. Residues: CASSPGSTDTQYF.